These 15 T cell receptor beta chains were all obtained from the same sample, sequenced in a study of cytomegalovirus exposure and HLA in healthy donors. PCR used 60 Vbeta primers and 13 Jbeta primers. Generated by immunoSEQ multiplex PCR, the TCRdb table keeps only in-frame clones and is missing some. The profile shows 26,000 or so clones, roughly three quarters of them singletons. The sample consisted of PBMCs. These receptors all come from a male donor in good health and CMV-seronegative.

CDR3 DNA sequence: TGTGCCAGCAGCGGCGGACAGCCGAATTCACCCCTCCACTTT. This codes for CASSGGQPNSPLHF. This sequence joins TRBV9 and TRBJ1-6; possible D gene TRBD1, 6 bases. The CDR3 is 14 amino acids. Trimming removed 3 bases at V and 7 bases at J, with 11 bases between. Germline assignment: CDR1 SGDLS and CDR2 YYNGEE.

In its sample, this clone was seen a few times. The rearrangement joins TRBV4-3 to TRBJ2-1, with TRBD1 as a possible D gene (6 bases). This CDR3 has 13 amino acids. V gave up 0 bases and J gave up 15 bases, with 15 bases separating them. CDR1 LGHNA and CDR2 YSLEER come from the germline V gene. CDR3 sequence reads: CASSQEEGTPPFF. Written as DNA, the CDR3 is TGCGCCAGCAGCCAAGAAGAGGGGACACCTCCGTTCTTC.

This chain connects TRBV7-6 to TRBJ2-1; 10 bases line up with TRBD2. CDR1 is SGHVS and CDR2 is FNYEAQ in the germline V gene. V gave up 5 bases and J gave up 2 bases; unmatched junction bases: 3. This CDR3 region has 15 residues. The CDR3 DNA reads as TGTGCCAGCAGCACCCTAGCGGGAGCCTACAATGAGCAGTTCTTC. Amino acids: CASSTLAGAYNEQFF.

V gene TRBV5-1 combines with J gene TRBJ2-5; 7 bases are shared with TRBD1. The J call is uncertain, as TRBJ2-7 better fits the DNA end. There are 13 residues in the CDR3. Germline V CDR1 and CDR2: SGHRS, YFSETQ. The CDR3: CASSPGQTYEQYF. In DNA, the CDR3 is TGCGCCAGCAGCCCGGGACAGACTTACGAGCAGTACTTC.

The table lists this clone with a count of one. As DNA, the CDR3 is TGCGCCAGCAGCCCATGGGAAGGGGGCACAGGTGAGCAGTTCTTC. Its protein product is CASSPWEGGTGEQFF. The chain has TRBV5-1 and TRBJ2-1, with TRBD1 matching 7 bases. Germline CDR1 and CDR2: SGHRS and YFSETQ. The V and J ends lost 4 bases and 9 bases, in that order; junction bases with no gene match: 13. The CDR3 totals 15 residues. The full variable domain, in which reference TRBV5-1 and TRBJ2-1 provide the parts outside the CDR3, is KAGVTQTPRYLIKTRGQQVTLSCSPISGHRSVSWYQQTPGQGLQFLFEYFSETQRNKGNFPGRFSGRQFSNSRSEMNVSTLELGDSALYLCASSPWEGGTGEQFFGPGTRLTVL.

This rearrangement joins TRBV7-3 to TRBJ2-1; 11 positions match TRBD2. Losses at the gene ends were 5 bases for V and 3 bases for J; bases not matched to a gene: 3. This CDR3 has 15 residues. The germline CDR1 and CDR2 sequences are SGHTA and FQGTGA. The CDR3 nucleotides are TGTGCCAGCAGCGTTAGCGGGGGGGTCTACAATGAGCAGTTCTTC. This gives the protein CASSVSGGVYNEQFF.

This clone was seen only a few times. CDR3 region: CASSPDSLADTQYF. As DNA, the CDR3 is TGTGCCAGCAGTCCTGACAGTCTAGCAGATACGCAGTATTTT. The genes are TRBV7-9 and TRBJ2-3, with D possibly TRBD1 on 5 matching bases. V was pared by 6 bases and J by 4 bases, with 14 bases between. The CDR3 totals 14 residues. In germline, CDR1 is SEHNR, CDR2 FQNEAQ (reference sequence).

The V and J genes are TRBV7-6 and TRBJ2-1, with 8 bases matching TRBD2. Germline V lookup: CDR1 SGHVS, CDR2 FNYEAQ. The CDR3 is 15 amino acids. The V segment lost 1 base and the J segment 2 bases; nucleotides outside the gene matches: 1. The CDR3 DNA reads as TGTGCCAGCAGCTTAGGCGGGGGGACCTACAATGAGCAGTTCTTC. This gives the protein CASSLGGGTYNEQFF. The whole variable domain, filled in from reference TRBV7-6 and TRBJ2-1, reads GAGVSQSPRYKVTKRGQDVALRCDPISGHVSLYWYRQALGQGPEFLTYFNYEAQQDKSGLPNDRFSAERPEGSISTLTIQRTEQRDSAMYRCASSLGGGTYNEQFFGPGTRLTVL.

Turning to this clone: Germline is not matched at one junction end, which may reflect a read error. V is TRBV7-9 and J is TRBJ2-3, with TRBD2 matching 9 bases. CDR1 SEHNR and CDR2 FQNEAQ come from the germline V gene (reference sequence). The CDR3 consists of 16 residues. CDR3 region: CSSSLALREGADTQYF. The CDR3 DNA follows: TGTTCCAGCAGCTTAGCTTTGCGGGAGGGAGCAGATACGCAGTATTTT.

The chain couples TRBV2 to TRBJ2-3, with D hard to call. V lost 2 bases and J lost 0, with 6 bases in between. This CDR3 has 14 residues. Germline assignment: CDR1 SNHLY and CDR2 FYNNEI. The CDR3 DNA follows: TGTGCCAGCAGTGAATTCGTGAGCACAGATACGCAGTATTTT. Translating it yields CASSEFVSTDTQYF.

CDR3 region: CASSFRRGEQETQYF. The CDR3, as DNA: TGTGCCAGCAGTTTCCGCCGGGGGGAACAAGAGACCCAGTACTTC. The rearrangement joins TRBV27 to TRBJ2-5, with 7 bases lining up with TRBD2. CDR1 is MNHEY and CDR2 is SMNVEV in the germline V gene (reference sequence). This CDR3 is built from 15 residues. V trimming: 3 bases; J trimming: 2 bases; junction bases outside the gene matches: 6.

J is TRBJ2-7 and V is TRBV18, with D possibly TRBD1 on 5 matching bases. The CDR3 extends over 13 amino acids. CDR1 and CDR2 from the germline V gene are KGHSH and LQKENI. Trimming pared 5 bases from V and 6 bases from J, leaving 14 bases between. The CDR3 is CASSGQLKGEQYF. For the CDR3, the DNA is TGTGCCAGCTCAGGACAATTAAAGGGCGAGCAGTACTTC. The full variable domain, its missing parts supplied by reference TRBV18 and TRBJ2-7, is NAGVMQNPRHLVRRRGQEARLRCSPMKGHSHVYWYRQLPEEGLKFMVYLQKENIIDESGMPKERFSAEFPKEGPSILRIQQVVRGDSAAYFCASSGQLKGEQYFGPGTRLTVT.

The chain recombines TRBV4-2 with TRBJ1-5, with a possible D match to TRBD1 (5 bases). Germline V lookup: CDR1 LGHNA, CDR2 YNFKEQ. V was clipped by 0 bases and J by 0 bases, with 9 bases between them. CDR3 length equals 16 residues. This chain's CDR3 is CASSQDAGHSNQPQHF. The CDR3 DNA is TGTGCCAGCAGCCAAGATGCGGGGCATAGCAATCAGCCCCAGCATTTT.

The rearrangement joins TRBV7-9 to TRBJ2-3; D may be TRBD2 (7 bases). The CDR3 loop spans 16 amino acids. The germline V gene encodes CDR1 SEHNR and CDR2 FQNEAQ (reference sequence). The ends were cut back, 5 bases at V and 3 bases at J, with 18 bases in the middle. CDR3 sequence: CASSRLVGGGTDTQYF. For the CDR3, the DNA is TGTGCCAGCAGCCGTTTGGTGGGAGGGGGAACAGATACGCAGTATTTT. Supplemented by reference TRBV7-9 and TRBJ2-3, the full variable domain reads DTGVSQNPRHKITKRGQNVTFRCDPISEHNRLYWYRQTLGQGPEFLTYFQNEAQLEKSRLLSDRFSAERPKGSFSTLEIQRTEQGDSAMYLCASSRLVGGGTDTQYFGPGTRLTVL.

The chain recombines TRBV5-4 with TRBJ2-7; TRBD1 agrees at 11 bases. This CDR3 spans 14 amino acids. Germline loops: CDR1 SGHNT, CDR2 YYREEE (reference sequence). J gave up 3 bases and V 4 bases, and 3 bases lay outside the gene matches. Written as DNA, the CDR3 is TGTGCCAGCAGCGCCGGGACAGGGGGCTACGAGCAGTACTTC. Translated, it gives CASSAGTGGYEQYF. Variable domain in full (rest from reference TRBV5-4 and TRBJ2-7): ETGVTQSPTHLIKTRGQQVTLRCSSQSGHNTVSWYQQALGQGPQFIFQYYREEENGRGNFPPRFSGLQFPNYSSELNVNALELDDSALYLCASSAGTGGYEQYFGPGTRLTVT.